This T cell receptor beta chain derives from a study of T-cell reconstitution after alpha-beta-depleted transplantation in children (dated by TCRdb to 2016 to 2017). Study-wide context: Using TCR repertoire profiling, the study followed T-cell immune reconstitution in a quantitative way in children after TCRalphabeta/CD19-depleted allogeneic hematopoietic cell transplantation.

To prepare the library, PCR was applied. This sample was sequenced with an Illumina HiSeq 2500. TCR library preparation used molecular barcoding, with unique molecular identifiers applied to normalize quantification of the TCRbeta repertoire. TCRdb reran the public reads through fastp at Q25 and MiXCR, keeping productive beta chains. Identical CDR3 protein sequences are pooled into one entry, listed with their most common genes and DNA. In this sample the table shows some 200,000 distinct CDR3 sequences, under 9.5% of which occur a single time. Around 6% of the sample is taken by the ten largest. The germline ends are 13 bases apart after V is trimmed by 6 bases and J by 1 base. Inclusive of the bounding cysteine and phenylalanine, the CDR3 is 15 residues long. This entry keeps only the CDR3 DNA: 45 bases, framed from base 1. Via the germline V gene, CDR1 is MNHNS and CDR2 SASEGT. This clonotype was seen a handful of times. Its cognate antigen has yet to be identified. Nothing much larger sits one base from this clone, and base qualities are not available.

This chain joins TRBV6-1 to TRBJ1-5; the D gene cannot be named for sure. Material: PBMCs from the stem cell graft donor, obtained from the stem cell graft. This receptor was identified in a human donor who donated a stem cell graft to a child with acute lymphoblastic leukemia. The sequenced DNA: TGTGCCAGCAGAGTTTCGGGCAGCAGCAATCAGCCCCAGCATTTT. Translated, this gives CASRVSGSSNQPQHF.